Below are 2 T cell receptor beta chains sequenced from a single sample in a study of T cell clonality in common variable immunodeficiency. Measured with immunoSEQ multiplex PCR; TCRdb has only the in-frame clones, and not every one. The repertoire yields around 47,000 clones, none seen only once; the top ten contain 0.68%. The sample taken for sequencing was peripheral blood mononuclear cells. These receptors all stem from a person aged 18 to 75 in good health.

This clone was seen repeatedly, ten times or more. The DNA ends 3 residues before the CDR3 does, and the rest of the CDR3 is filled in from the germline J gene. This chain links TRBV12-3 or TRBV12-4 with TRBJ2-1; D may be TRBD1 (6 bases). Trimming removed 5 bases at V and 4 bases at J, with 6 bases between. CDR3 length: 12 amino acids. The CDR3 loop is CASSTGYNEQFF. The CDR3 DNA, read in part, is TGTGCCAGCAGTACAGGGTACAATGAG.

In this sample, this clone turned up many times. Partial CDR3 DNA: TGTGCCAGCAGCCAGGTGGGGGCTTCCCAAAATGAG. It translates to CASSQVGASQNE. The whole CDR3 is CASSQVGASQNEQFF. The V call is TRBV3-1 (or the pseudogene TRBV3-2), the J call TRBJ2-1; tentative D call: TRBD1 (6 bases). The sequenced fragment ends 3 residues before the CDR3 boundary, so the rest is inferred from the germline J gene. Germline values: CDR1 LGHDT, CDR2 YNNKEL (reference sequence). The V end was cut by 3 bases, the J end by 7 bases, with 16 bases between. The CDR3 loop spans 15 amino acids.